This T cell receptor beta chain appears in the sequencing data of a study of blood T cells in healthy people across ages. Regarding the study as a whole: One million T cells yielded diversity estimates that were considered underestimates. There was no known CMV status for donors, so expanded clonotype changes were possibly confounded.

Trimming removed 4 bases from V and 1 base from J, with 22 bases in between. Per the germline V gene, CDR1 is SGHRS and CDR2 is YFSETQ. This CDR3 is built from 18 residues. A J-beta primer mix and a sample-barcoded 5' primer were used in a second PCR of roughly 7 to 12 cycles. No fewer than 2.5 million CDR3-containing paired-end reads came from each sample. MiXCR, run by TCRdb on the 5' RACE reads, gives a single entry per CDR3 protein. This table has roughly 1,500,000 distinct CDR3 sequences, 35% to 45% appearing once. This clonotype turned up a few times. Its antigen is not identified. The chain is built from TRBV5-1 and TRBJ2-3; possibly TRBD2 for D (6 bases). This sequence was found in a woman between 18 and 29 years old in good health. Sequenced sample: blood. The CDR3 is CASSPYEERASGTDTQYF. The CDR3 nucleotides are TGCGCCAGCAGCCCGTACGAGGAGCGGGCATCTGGCACAGATACGCAGTATTTT.